This T cell receptor (beta chain) was sequenced in a study of blood T cell repertoires in COVID-19 (TCRdb year 2020). A note on the overall study: Samples covering the acute and convalescent phases of COVID-19 were provided by collaborators in the United States, Italy and Spain. Samples came from the ongoing ImmuneRACE study (first 160 participants) plus 1,254 subjects from 6 global collaborators. The material from the prospective study consisted of cDNA or gDNA derived from T cells, B-cell-depleted T cells, or PBMCs. Where HLA class I and class II types were available, the types were taken from metadata supplied by the sample provider, not from assay-based typing. The repertoires were released in a freely available public database meant as a resource for research on the immune response to SARS-CoV-2. Deeply sampled blood TCRbeta repertoires from subjects exposed to, actively infected with, or recovered from COVID-19 were included in the dataset. The sample metadata nearly always contained a de-identified subject ID, COVID-19 status, age in years and sex. Broader findings and caveats from the paper: The amount of clinical and demographic metadata varied by source and participant and was provided uncurated.

TCRbeta CDR3 regions were amplified from genomic DNA using the immunoSEQ Assay, a bias-controlled multiplex PCR. The study's processing was this. The number of nucleated cells in each sample was estimated from the amplification of reference gene primers within the assay. To quantify the absolute abundance of each unique TCRbeta CDR3 rearrangement, sequence reads were collapsed and filtered. Productive Simpson clonality was computed per sample as the square root of Simpson's diversity index over productive rearrangements. Imported from immuneACCESS, the table was reduced by TCRdb to in-frame sequences with V and J called. These copies leave out some clones; in studies compared against another copy, an unresolved V gene accounts for under half, and the cause of the remainder is not known. The V and J calls and clone size were taken over from that table, and D and trimming were inferred from the DNA. This sample holds approximately 120,000 clones; 84% were observed only once. Jointly, the top ten make up 7% to 9% of the sample.

Whole blood was collected in K2EDTA tubes by collaborating institutions according to the institutions' own protocols. For TCRbeta analysis, collaborators shipped samples in one of three forms: frozen whole blood, isolated PBMCs, or DNA extracted from either of those sample types. In the case of this clone: Its antigen target is currently unknown. Base quality data are lacking; no much larger clone is found one base away.

The CDR3 holds 14 amino acids from the cysteine to the phenylalanine. Of all the DNA, just the CDR3 is kept, 42 bases in frame from base 1. As encoded in the germline V gene, CDR1 is SGHTA while CDR2 is FQGNSA. The V and J ends are trimmed by 5 bases and 2 bases, leaving 13 bases between them. The sequence is built from TRBV7-2 and TRBJ2-7; possibly the D gene is TRBD2, per 6 matching bases. The clonotype originates from a woman older than 75 with active or convalescent COVID-19. Input material: peripheral blood. In nucleotides, the sequence is TGTGCCAGCAGCCCTCTTCAGCGGGCCTACGAGCAGTACTTC. Translated, this gives CASSPLQRAYEQYF.